This T cell receptor (beta chain) stems from a study of T-cell memory formation after mild COVID-19. In TCRdb, the 5' RACE reads were re-called with MiXCR into one record per CDR3 protein. Among 190,000 or so distinct CDR3 sequences listed, about a fifth were seen once. The study's findings and limits: Researchers report contracting CD4+ clones mostly in CM and EM, with CD8+ clones in EMRA.

The ends were cut back, 1 base at V and 10 bases at J, with 11 bases in the middle. The length of the CDR3 is 13 residues. Regarding this clonotype: Its antigen is not known.

The sequence was obtained from an adult woman who had mild COVID-19 (a few samples of this study predate the infection). Cell type and time point are not known. Sequencing was done on a sample of PBMCs or a T cell subset sorted from them (not recorded which). The V and J genes are TRBV12-3 or TRBV12-4 and TRBJ2-1; D is unresolved. The DNA of the CDR3 is TGTGCCAGCAGTTTAGGAACTACTACCGAGCAGTTCTTC. This encodes CASSLGTTTEQFF.